This T cell receptor beta chain was recovered during a study of regulatory T cells in long-lasting Graves disease. Study-wide results and limits: There was favoring of TRBV28, TRBJ1-2 and TRBJ2-5 in persistent disease. Comparison showed that persistent patients shared more public clonotypes (about 3,000) than new patients (approximately 930).

Time point of the sample: newly diagnosed GD, antithyroid drugs for less than 3 months. The TCR library was made from RNA that had been extracted from PBMCs in TRIzol. The table lists this clonotype with many counts. Its antigen remains unidentified. The CDR3 loop spans 21 amino acids. V was pared by 4 bases and J by 3 bases, with 37 bases between. CDR1 and CDR2 from the germline V gene are DFQATT and SNEGSKA (reference sequence). The TCR beta library used iRepertoire HTBI primers with Arm-PCR amplification of CDR3. Using its own MiXCR run on the multiplex PCR reads, TCRdb lists one record per CDR3 protein. The table includes 450,000 to 500,000 distinct CDR3 sequences, about 16% detected once. The sample also formed part of further work on T cells in Graves' hyperthyroidism and ophthalmopathy. That work adds: Aged 18 to 65, the patients had hyperthyroidism that was newly diagnosed and had lasted under 2 months.

Material: peripheral blood mononuclear cells (PBMCs), obtained at new diagnosis, from a patient treated with antithyroid drugs. The source is a man in his forties with Graves disease. The chain joins TRBV20-1 to TRBJ2-7, with TRBD2 as a possible D gene (6 bases). In DNA, the CDR3 is TGCAGTGCTATAACATCTAAGTTCTCCGTCGCGAACCGGGACTCCTACTACGAGCAGTACTTC. The encoded protein is CSAITSKFSVANRDSYYEQYF.